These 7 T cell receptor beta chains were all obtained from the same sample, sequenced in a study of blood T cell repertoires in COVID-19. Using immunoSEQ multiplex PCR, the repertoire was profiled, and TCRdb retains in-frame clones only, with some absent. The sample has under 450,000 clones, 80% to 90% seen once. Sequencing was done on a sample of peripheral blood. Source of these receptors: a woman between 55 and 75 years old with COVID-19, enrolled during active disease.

The CDR3 reads CAGGQGGFGDTGELFF. CDR3 DNA sequence: TGTGCCGGGGGACAGGGAGGTTTTGGGGACACCGGGGAGCTGTTTTTT. The chain uses TRBV30 and TRBJ2-2, with 9 bases identical to TRBD1. Germline loops: CDR1 GTSNPN, CDR2 SVGIG (reference sequence). Trimming cost V 8 bases and J 3 bases; bases outside gene matches: 13. The CDR3 runs to 16 residues.

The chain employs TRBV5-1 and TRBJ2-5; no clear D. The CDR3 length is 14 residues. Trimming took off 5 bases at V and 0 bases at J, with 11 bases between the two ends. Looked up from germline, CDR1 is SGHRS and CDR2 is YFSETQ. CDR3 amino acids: CASRDTPDQETQYF. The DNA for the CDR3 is TGCGCCAGCAGAGACACCCCCGACCAAGAGACCCAGTACTTC. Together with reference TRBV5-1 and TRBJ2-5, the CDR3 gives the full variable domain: KAGVTQTPRYLIKTRGQQVTLSCSPISGHRSVSWYQQTPGQGLQFLFEYFSETQRNKGNFPGRFSGRQFSNSRSEMNVSTLELGDSALYLCASRDTPDQETQYFGPGTRLLVL.

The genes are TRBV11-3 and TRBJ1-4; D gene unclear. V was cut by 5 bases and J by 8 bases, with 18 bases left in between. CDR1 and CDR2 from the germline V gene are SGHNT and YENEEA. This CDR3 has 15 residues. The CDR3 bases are TGTGCCAGCAGCCTGAGGGAGGCCGGGCGGGAAAAACTGTTTTTT. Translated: CASSLREAGREKLFF.

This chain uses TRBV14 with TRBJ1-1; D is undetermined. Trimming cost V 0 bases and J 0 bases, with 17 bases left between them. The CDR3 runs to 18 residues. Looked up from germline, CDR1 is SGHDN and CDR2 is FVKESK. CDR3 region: CASSQDPPSMRMNTEAFF. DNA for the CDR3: TGTGCCAGCAGCCAAGATCCCCCGTCTATGCGCATGAACACTGAAGCTTTCTTT.

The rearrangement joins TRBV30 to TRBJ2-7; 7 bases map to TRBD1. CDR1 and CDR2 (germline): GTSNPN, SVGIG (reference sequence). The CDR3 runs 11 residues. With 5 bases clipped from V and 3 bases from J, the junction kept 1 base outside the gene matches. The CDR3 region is CAWGDSYEQYF. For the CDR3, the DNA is TGTGCCTGGGGGGACAGCTACGAGCAGTACTTC.

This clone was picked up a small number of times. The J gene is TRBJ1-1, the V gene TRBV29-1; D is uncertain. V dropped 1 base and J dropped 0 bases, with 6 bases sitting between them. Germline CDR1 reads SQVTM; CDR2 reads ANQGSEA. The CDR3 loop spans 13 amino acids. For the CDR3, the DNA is TGCAGCGTTGAAGGGCAGATGAACACTGAAGCTTTCTTT. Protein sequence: CSVEGQMNTEAFF.

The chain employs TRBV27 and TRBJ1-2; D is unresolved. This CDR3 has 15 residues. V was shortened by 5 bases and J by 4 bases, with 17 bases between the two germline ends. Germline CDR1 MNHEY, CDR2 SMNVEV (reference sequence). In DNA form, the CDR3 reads TGTGCCAGCAGTCCCCGCGCAATAGTCCGCTATGGCTACACCTTC. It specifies CASSPRAIVRYGYTF.